A selection of T cell receptor beta chains follows, all from one sample in a study of regulatory and conventional T cells in RAG deficiency. Using immunoSEQ multiplex PCR, the repertoire was profiled, and TCRdb retains in-frame clones only, with some absent. The table lists 45,000 or so clones, 85% to 90% of them singletons. These data were also reused for a study on regulatory T cells.

Sample: CD4+ effector T cells sorted from blood. The receptors derive from a human donor in good health. CDR3s include the opening cysteine and the closing phenylalanine or tryptophan. A D gene is named only where the DNA matches it firmly. For some rows the clone size is stated as once, few or many, or as a class when expanded; others skip it.

-	-	TRBV11-2	TRBJ2-5	TGTGCCAGCAGCTTTCGAGAGACCCAGTACTTC	CASSFRETQYF
-	-	TRBV6-6	TRBJ1-1	TGTGCCAGCAGTTACCAGGGTGAAGCTTTCTTT	CASSYQGEAFF
-	-	TRBV5-1	TRBJ1-1	TGCGCCAGCAGCCCCCTGGGACAGAACACTGAAGCTTTCTTT	CASSPLGQNTEAFF
-	-	TRBV1	TRBJ2-3	TGCACCAGCAGCCAAGGCAGACTAGCGGGCGATACGCAGTATTTT	CTSSQGRLAGDTQYF
-	-	TRBV5-1	TRBJ2-5	TGCGCCAGCAGCTTACCGGGAGCCCGGGAGACCCAGTACTTC	CASSLPGARETQYF
-	-	TRBV6-1	TRBJ2-7	TGTGCCAGCAGGGGCAGCGCATTCTACGAGCAGTACTTC	CASRGSAFYEQYF
-	-	TRBV7-8	TRBJ2-1	TGTGCCAGCATCCAGTGGGGGACACGATCTTCGGTTCGAAAGCAGTTCTTC	CASIQWGTRSSVRKQFF
-	-	TRBV5-1	TRBJ1-2	TGCGCCAGCAGCTTGGTTGGACAGTTCTATGGCTACACCTTC	CASSLVGQFYGYTF
-	-	TRBV5-1	TRBJ1-1	TGCGCCAGCAGCTTGACGGGGAGCACTGAAGCTTTCTTT	CASSLTGSTEAFF
-	-	TRBV29-1	TRBJ1-1	TGCAGCATACCGGGTTCCAACACTGAAGCTTTCTTT	CSIPGSNTEAFF
-	TRBD1	TRBV7-9	TRBJ1-1	TGTGCCAGCAGCCCACCGGACAGGGCGAACACTGAAGCTTTCTTT	CASSPPDRANTEAFF
-	-	TRBV15	TRBJ1-6	TGTGCCACCAGCAGGCGGACGGGCTATAATTCACCCCTCCACTTT	CATSRRTGYNSPLHF
-	-	TRBV2	TRBJ2-7	TGTGCCAGCACCCCCGCCTACGAGCAGTACTTC	CASTPAYEQYF
-	-	TRBV11-2	TRBJ2-1	TGTGCCAGCAGCTTCTCGATGGGCGGCAATGAGCAGTTCTTC	CASSFSMGGNEQFF
few	-	TRBV7-9	TRBJ1-2	TGTGCCAGCAGCTTAGCCGGCAGCGCCTATGGCTACACCTTC	CASSLAGSAYGYTF
-	TRBD2	TRBV30	TRBJ2-1	TGTGCCTGGAGCCAGGGGCAGGGCGGGGGGAATGAGCAGTTCTTC	CAWSQGQGGGNEQFF
-	TRBD2	TRBV5-1	TRBJ2-3	TGCGCCAGCAGCTTTGGGACTAGCGGGGCTCGAGGGACAGATACGCAGTATTTT	CASSFGTSGARGTDTQYF
-	-	TRBV19	TRBJ2-6	TGTGCCAGTAGTCCTCTCAGCTCTGGGGCCAACGTCCTGACTTTC	CASSPLSSGANVLTF
-	-	TRBV9	TRBJ2-2	TGTGCCAGCAGTAAAATAGTTAGGGCCGGGGAGCTGTTTTTT	CASSKIVRAGELFF
-	-	TRBV19	TRBJ2-7	TGTGCCAGCTCGCAAAGAGGGACTGCCTACGAGCAGTACTTC	CASSQRGTAYEQYF
-	-	TRBV27	TRBJ1-2	TGTGCCAGCAGTTTCCGGGGTGCCTATGGCTACACCTTC	CASSFRGAYGYTF
-	-	TRBV12-5	TRBJ2-1	TGTGCTAGTGGTTTGGAGAGGACTCTAGCCTACAATGAGCAGTTCTTC	CASGLERTLAYNEQFF
-	-	TRBV5-4	TRBJ1-1	TGTGCCAGCAGCGCTGGGACTGAAGCTTTCTTT	CASSAGTEAFF
-	-	TRBV2	TRBJ1-5	TGTGCCAGCAGTGTAATGGGGTATAGCAATCAGCCCCAGCATTTT	CASSVMGYSNQPQHF
-	TRBD1	TRBV11-1	TRBJ2-5	TGTGCCAGCAGCTTAGTAAAGGGGGCAGAGGGAGAGACCCAGTACTTC	CASSLVKGAEGETQYF
-	-	TRBV6-5	TRBJ1-1	TGTGCCAGCAGCTTGGACCGATACACTGAAGCTTTCTTT	CASSLDRYTEAFF
-	TRBD1	TRBV2	TRBJ2-1	TGTGCCAGCAGTAGGACAGGAGTCCAGTTCTTC	CASSRTGVQFF